A selection of T cell receptor beta chains follows, all from one sample in a study of shared clonotypes between healthy human individuals. TCRdb's copy holds only in-frame clones and misses some; the assay was immunoSEQ multiplex PCR. Counted here are about 1 million clones, roughly 70% occurring once; the ten biggest clones make up about 1.5%. The specimen was memory CD4+ T cells sorted from blood. The receptors come from a man aged 18 to 30 in good health. CDR3s include the opening cysteine and the closing phenylalanine or tryptophan. A D gene is named only where the DNA matches it firmly. Clone size appears in some rows only: once, few, many, or a class for an expanded clone.

v_call	cdr3_length	clone_size	j_call	d_call	cdr3_aa	cdr3_nt
TRBV28	16	once	TRBJ2-2	TRBD2	CASSLVLAGPTGELFF	TGTGCCAGCAGTTTGGTACTAGCGGGACCCACCGGGGAGCTGTTTTTT
TRBV6-1	14	-	TRBJ2-5	-	CASSGSRTYGTQYF	TGTGCCAGCAGTGGAAGCCGTACCTACGGGACCCAGTACTTC
TRBV27	15	-	TRBJ2-3	-	CASRPRRVGTDTQYF	TGTGCCAGCAGGCCCCGGAGAGTCGGCACAGATACGCAGTATTTT
TRBV5-1	15	-	TRBJ2-6	-	CASSLGGSGANVLTF	TGCGCCAGCAGCTTGGGGGGCTCTGGGGCCAACGTCCTGACTTTC
TRBV18	14	-	TRBJ2-3	-	CASSLTQLTDTQYF	TGTGCCAGCTCACTTACACAGCTGACAGATACGCAGTATTTT
TRBV7-2	18	-	TRBJ2-1	-	CASSIDLYVTSSYNEQFF	TGTGCCAGCAGCATAGATCTGTACGTGACTAGCTCCTACAATGAGCAGTTCTTC
TRBV5-1	15	-	TRBJ1-1	-	CASSGRSSMNTEAFF	TGCGCCAGCAGCGGCCGTAGCAGTATGAACACTGAAGCTTTCTTT
TRBV2	12	-	TRBJ1-1	-	CASSEDRGEAFF	TGTGCCAGCAGTGAAGACCGCGGAGAAGCTTTCTTT
TRBV6-4	14	-	TRBJ1-2	TRBD1	CASSPTGDNYGYTF	TGTGCCAGCAGTCCTACAGGGGATAACTATGGCTACACCTTC
TRBV18	13	-	TRBJ1-2	-	CASSQQGGEGYTF	TGTGCCAGCTCACAACAGGGAGGAGAGGGCTACACCTTC
TRBV10-3	14	-	TRBJ2-3	-	CAISESGGGDTQYF	TGTGCCATCAGTGAGTCGGGTGGGGGGGATACGCAGTATTTT
TRBV6-1	14	-	TRBJ1-6	TRBD1	CASSMTGYNSPLHF	TGTGCCAGCAGTATGACAGGGTACAATTCACCCCTCCACTTT
TRBV5-1	13	-	TRBJ2-5	-	CASRAGERETQYF	TGCGCCAGCAGGGCAGGGGAAAGGGAGACCCAGTACTTC
TRBV19	14	-	TRBJ2-6	-	CASSKQTGANVLTF	TGTGCCAGTAGTAAACAGACTGGGGCCAACGTCCTGACTTTC
TRBV25-1	15	-	TRBJ2-7	-	CASSVSSPPPYEQYF	TGTGCCAGCAGTGTTTCGTCGCCCCCTCCCTACGAGCAGTACTTC
TRBV2	14	-	TRBJ1-1	TRBD1	CASSDRGRGTEAFF	TGTGCCAGCAGTGATAGGGGGCGAGGAACTGAAGCTTTCTTT
TRBV28	12	-	TRBJ1-2	-	CASSLLRMGYTF	TGTGCCAGCAGCCTACTCCGAATGGGCTACACCTTC
TRBV9	15	-	TRBJ1-4	TRBD1	CASSRTTGKDEKLFF	TGTGCCAGCAGCCGTACGACAGGGAAGGATGAAAAACTGTTTTTT
TRBV5-1	14	-	TRBJ1-6	TRBD1	CASSLDRVSTPLHF	TGCGCCAGCAGCTTAGACAGGGTCTCGACACCCCTCCACTTT
TRBV6-1	13	-	TRBJ1-1	-	CASSEERGTEAFF	TGTGCCAGCAGTGAAGAGCGGGGAACTGAAGCTTTCTTT
TRBV10-1	13	-	TRBJ2-7	-	CASSEGFTYEQYF	TGCGCCAGCAGTGAGGGCTTCACCTACGAGCAGTACTTC
TRBV6-1	16	-	TRBJ2-5	TRBD1	CASSEALPGQGETQYF	TGTGCCAGCAGTGAAGCCCTCCCGGGACAGGGGGAGACCCAGTACTTC
TRBV19	13	few	TRBJ2-7	-	CASSIQRGIEQYF	TGTGCCAGTAGTATCCAGAGGGGGATCGAGCAGTACTTC
TRBV29-1	11	-	TRBJ1-5	-	CSVEVGGLQHF	TGCAGCGTTGAAGTTGGGGGGCTCCAGCATTTT
TRBV11-2	15	many	TRBJ2-1	TRBD2	CASSLERGPYNEQFF	TGTGCCAGCAGCCTTGAGCGGGGGCCTTACAATGAGCAGTTCTTC
TRBV7-9	14	-	TRBJ2-7	-	CASGSTGSAYEQYF	TGTGCCAGCGGCTCTACAGGGTCCGCCTACGAGCAGTACTTC
TRBV27	12	-	TRBJ1-1	-	CASRDFRAEAFF	TGTGCCAGCAGGGACTTTAGGGCTGAAGCTTTCTTT
TRBV29-1	11	few	TRBJ2-1	-	CSVVERNEQFF	TGCAGCGTTGTTGAAAGAAATGAGCAGTTCTTC
TRBV28	12	-	TRBJ1-2	-	CASSSPESGYTF	TGTGCCAGCAGCTCCCCTGAGTCTGGCTACACCTTC
TRBV6-1	15	once	TRBJ1-1	-	CASSVGDTIGTEAFF	TGTGCCAGCAGTGTTGGGGATACAATTGGCACTGAAGCTTTCTTT
TRBV5-1	15	few	TRBJ2-7	TRBD1	CASSKGQVRAYEQYF	TGCGCCAGCAGCAAAGGACAGGTTCGAGCCTACGAGCAGTACTTC
TRBV10-3	13	few	TRBJ2-5	-	CAISGGTQETQYF	TGTGCCATCAGTGGAGGCACCCAAGAGACCCAGTACTTC
TRBV5-4	14	-	TRBJ2-3	-	CASSSGLSTDTQYF	TGTGCCAGCAGTTCGGGACTTAGCACAGATACGCAGTATTTT
TRBV28	14	-	TRBJ1-5	TRBD1	CASSLTGEDQPQHF	TGTGCCAGCAGTTTAACAGGGGAAGATCAGCCCCAGCATTTT
TRBV18	15	few	TRBJ1-1	TRBD1	CASSPGQDRGTEAFF	TGTGCCAGCTCACCAGGACAGGACAGGGGAACTGAAGCTTTCTTT
TRBV7-3	13	-	TRBJ1-6	-	CASGGGGNSPLHF	TGTGCCAGCGGTGGGGGGGGCAATTCACCCCTCCACTTT
TRBV5-1	16	-	TRBJ1-6	-	CASSLGLGQQNSPLHF	TGCGCCAGCAGCTTGGGCCTAGGACAGCAAAATTCACCCCTCCACTTT
TRBV2	11	-	TRBJ2-3	-	CASSLGNTQYF	TGTGCCAGCAGCCTAGGGAATACGCAGTATTTT
TRBV28	14	-	TRBJ2-7	TRBD2	CASSPPGGVYEQYF	TGTGCCAGCAGTCCCCCGGGGGGGGTCTACGAGCAGTACTTC
TRBV30	17	few	TRBJ1-5	-	CAWSQALGRGEDQPQHF	TGTGCCTGGAGTCAAGCCCTCGGCAGGGGAGAAGATCAGCCCCAGCATTTT
TRBV2	15	-	TRBJ2-3	TRBD2	CASSELAASTDTQYF	TGTGCCAGCAGTGAACTAGCGGCTAGCACAGATACGCAGTATTTT
TRBV4-1	17	-	TRBJ1-3	-	CASSQGHPTGRGVTIYF	TGCGCCAGCAGCCAAGGCCACCCCACGGGCCGTGGAGTCACCATATATTTT
TRBV6-5	12	-	TRBJ1-6	-	CASSSHGSPLHF	TGTGCCAGCAGTTCCCACGGGTCACCCCTCCACTTT
TRBV28	13	-	TRBJ1-2	TRBD1	CASSLNRGLGYTF	TGTGCCAGCAGTTTGAACAGGGGGCTTGGCTACACCTTC
TRBV7-9	14	-	TRBJ2-7	-	CASSLGKGTYEQYF	TGTGCCAGCAGCTTAGGAAAGGGAACCTACGAGCAGTACTTC
TRBV18	17	-	TRBJ2-2	-	CASSPPGRGRGTGELFF	TGTGCCAGCTCACCACCGGGCAGGGGCCGGGGCACCGGGGAGCTGTTTTTT
TRBV5-1	15	-	TRBJ1-1	TRBD1	CASRNGQGLKTEAFF	TGCGCCAGCAGAAATGGACAGGGATTGAAAACTGAAGCTTTCTTT
TRBV29-1	12	-	TRBJ1-1	-	CSANRANTEAFF	TGCAGCGCTAACCGAGCGAACACTGAAGCTTTCTTT
TRBV30	12	-	TRBJ2-7	-	CAWSVHYGEQYF	TGTGCCTGGAGTGTACATTATGGCGAGCAGTACTTC
TRBV4-2	14	-	TRBJ1-4	TRBD1	CASSHRDREEKLFF	TGTGCCAGCAGCCACCGGGACAGGGAGGAAAAACTGTTTTTT
TRBV4-1	16	-	TRBJ2-2	-	CASSQLGQTNTGELFF	TGCGCCAGCAGCCAACTCGGTCAGACGAACACCGGGGAGCTGTTTTTT
TRBV28	19	-	TRBJ1-5	-	CASSPRSWTRTYSNQPQHF	TGTGCCAGCAGCCCCAGGAGTTGGACCCGGACATATAGCAATCAGCCCCAGCATTTT